Shown below are 9 T cell receptor beta chains from a single sample sequenced in a study of OX40 agonist ivuxolimab in advanced cancers. Clones were read by immunoSEQ multiplex PCR, and TCRdb kept only the in-frame ones, dropping some. The data show tens of thousands of clones, with 88% seen just once and approximately 0.25% held by the top ten. The source was CD4+ or CD8+ T cells sorted from blood, collected in a trial of the OX40 agonist ivuxolimab. All receptors come from an adult with an advanced solid tumor such as melanoma, head and neck, liver or kidney cancer.

The chain recombines TRBV2 with TRBJ2-1; 10 nucleotides match TRBD2. Per germline, CDR1 SNHLY and CDR2 FYNNEI. CDR3 length equals 18 residues. The V and J ends lost 2 bases and 8 bases, in that order; junction bases with no gene match: 15. The CDR3 is CASSELLMVAGGFDEQFF. The CDR3 DNA follows: TGTGCCAGCAGTGAACTGCTTATGGTAGCGGGAGGCTTTGATGAGCAGTTCTTC.

This clone is a singleton in its sample. The chain has TRBV5-6 and TRBJ2-5; 14 nucleotides match TRBD2. The CDR3 spans 16 residues. V lost 4 bases and J lost 7; bases outside the gene matches: 9. Germline V gene lookup returns CDR1 SGHDT and CDR2 YYEEEE. The CDR3 loop reads CASSLEGLAGVGTQYF. The CDR3 bases are TGTGCCAGCAGCCTGGAGGGACTAGCGGGAGTTGGGACCCAGTACTTC.

The chain employs TRBV7-9 and TRBJ2-7, with no clear D. V lost 5 bases and J lost 4, with 9 bases in between. The CDR3 extends over 12 amino acids. Germline CDR1 SEHNR, CDR2 FQNEAQ (reference sequence). This CDR3 reads CASSPRLYEQYF. In DNA form, the CDR3 reads TGTGCCAGCAGCCCAAGGTTGTACGAGCAGTACTTC.

In nucleotides, the CDR3 is TGTGCCAGCAGCTTGGCCGGGGATAATTCACCCCTCCACTTT. Translation: CASSLAGDNSPLHF. This sequence joins TRBV5-4 and TRBJ1-6; D remains unclear. Looked up from germline, CDR1 is SGHNT and CDR2 is YYREEE (reference sequence). The CDR3 loop spans 14 amino acids. V was shortened by 0 bases and J by 5 bases, with 6 bases between the two germline ends. Full variable domain (outside the CDR3, taken from reference TRBV5-4 and TRBJ1-6): ETGVTQSPTHLIKTRGQQVTLRCSSQSGHNTVSWYQQALGQGPQFIFQYYREEENGRGNFPPRFSGLQFPNYSSELNVNALELDDSALYLCASSLAGDNSPLHFGNGTRLTVT.

The chain uses TRBV7-2 and TRBJ1-5, with TRBD1 matching 11 bases. CDR1 is SGHTA, CDR2 FQGNSA, per germline. V lost 3 bases to trimming and J lost 4 bases; unmatched junction nucleotides: 5. The CDR3 runs 16 residues. The CDR3 coding sequence is TGTGCCAGCAGCTTTGTTGGGACAGGGGGGAATCAGCCCCAGCATTTT. It is translated as CASSFVGTGGNQPQHF.

The chain uses TRBV4-1 and TRBJ1-1, with D hard to call. V lost 0 bases, J lost 0 bases, and 17 bases lay in between. The CDR3 loop spans 18 amino acids. Germline V CDR1 and CDR2: MGHRA, YSYEKL. CDR3 residues: CASSQDLRRADLNTEAFF. Written as DNA, the CDR3 is TGCGCCAGCAGCCAAGATTTAAGGAGGGCGGATCTGAACACTGAAGCTTTCTTT.

The V and J genes are TRBV19 and TRBJ2-7; 7 positions match TRBD2. The junction had 7 bases not matched to a gene; V was cut back by 3 bases and J by 2 bases. From germline, CDR1 is LNHDA and CDR2 SQIVND (reference sequence). The CDR3 runs 15 residues. The CDR3 loop reads CASSIGRSGTYEQYF. DNA for the CDR3: TGTGCCAGTAGTATTGGACGGAGCGGGACCTACGAGCAGTACTTC.

This clone was observed once. The chain uses TRBV19 and TRBJ1-1, with a possible D match to TRBD1 (5 bases). The CDR3 sequence is 15 residues long. Germline CDR1 LNHDA, CDR2 SQIVND (reference sequence). Trimming pared 5 bases from V and 5 bases from J, leaving 18 bases between. CDR3 DNA: TGTGCCAGTAGTGCACCGTTTGGGGCTAAGACTGAAGCTTTCTTT. Amino acids: CASSAPFGAKTEAFF.

The chain joins TRBV4-1 to TRBJ2-6; the match to TRBD1 covers 9 bases. CDR1 is MGHRA and CDR2 is YSYEKL in the germline V gene. V was clipped by 2 bases and J by 2 bases; unmatched bases: 13. The CDR3 loop spans 20 amino acids. The CDR3 DNA sequence: TGCGCCAGCAGCCAATTCGGTATTAGTACAGGGGGCGCTGGGGCCAACGTCCTGACTTTC. Protein product: CASSQFGISTGGAGANVLTF.